This entry is about one TCR beta chain. Its antigen is undetermined. Germline CDR1 and CDR2: SGHVS and FQNEAQ. With 5 bases removed from V and 3 bases from J, the gap between germline ends came to 16 bases. The CDR3 consists of 15 residues. The entry originates in a study of cytotoxic CD8 clonotypes in ibrutinib-treated CLL. Across the whole study: The taking of response samples occurred after a median roughly 11 months of treatment, with a range of 6 to 36. Average yields of about 260,000 productive templates and 80,000 to 95,000 productive rearrangements characterized the samples.

The study's findings and limits: In comparison with age-matched healthy donors, baseline clonality was higher and tracked circulating CD8+ T-cell counts.

Measured with immunoSEQ multiplex PCR; TCRdb has only the in-frame clones, and not every one. The data show hundreds of thousands of clones, roughly 74% seen once. The material sequenced was PBMCs, taken after 24 months of ibrutinib treatment. The TCR sequence derives from a human donor with chronic lymphocytic leukemia. The genes are TRBV7-8 and TRBJ1-1; a possible D gene is TRBD1 (5 bases). Written as DNA, the CDR3 is TGTGCCAGCAGCCGCATTGGGGGTACGGACACTGAAGCTTTCTTT. This codes for CASSRIGGTDTEAFF.